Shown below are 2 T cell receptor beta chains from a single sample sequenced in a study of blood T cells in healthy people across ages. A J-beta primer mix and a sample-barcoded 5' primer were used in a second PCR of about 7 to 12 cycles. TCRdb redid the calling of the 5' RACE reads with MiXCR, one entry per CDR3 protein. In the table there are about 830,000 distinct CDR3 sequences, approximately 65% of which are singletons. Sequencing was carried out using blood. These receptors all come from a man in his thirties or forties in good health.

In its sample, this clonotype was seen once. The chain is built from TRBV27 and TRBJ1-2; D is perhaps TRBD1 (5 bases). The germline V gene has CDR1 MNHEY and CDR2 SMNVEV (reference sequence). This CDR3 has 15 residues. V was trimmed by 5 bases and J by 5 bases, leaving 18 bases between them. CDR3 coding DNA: TGTGCCAGCAGTATCGTGGGCGGGACGCTTTATGGCTACACCTTC. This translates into CASSIVGGTLYGYTF.

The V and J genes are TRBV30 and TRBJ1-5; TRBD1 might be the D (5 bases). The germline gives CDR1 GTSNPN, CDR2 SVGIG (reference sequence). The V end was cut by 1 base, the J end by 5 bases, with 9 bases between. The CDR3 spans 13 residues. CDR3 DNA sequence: TGTGCCTGGAGTGACACCAGGGATCAGCCCCAGCATTTT. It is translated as CAWSDTRDQPQHF. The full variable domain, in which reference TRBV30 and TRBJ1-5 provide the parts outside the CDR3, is SQTIHQWPATLVQPVGSPLSLECTVEGTSNPNLYWYRQAAGRGLQLLFYSVGIGQISSEVPQNLSASRPQDRQFILSSKKLLLSDSGFYLCAWSDTRDQPQHFGDGTRLSIL.